These T cell receptor beta chains were read from a single sample in a study of blood T cell repertoires in COVID-19. The repertoire was sequenced with immunoSEQ multiplex PCR; TCRdb's copy has only in-frame clones and lacks some. Of approximately 240,000 clones in the sample, 87% are singletons; the top ten hold roughly 6%. The sequencing sample was made of PBMCs or T cells enriched from blood (not recorded which). The receptors were gathered from a woman under 40 with acute COVID-19. CDR3s include the opening cysteine and the closing phenylalanine or tryptophan. The order of the fields is CDR3 length, V gene, D gene, J gene, CDR3 protein, CDR3 DNA. D genes are given only for firm matches.

length: 13
V: TRBV19
D: NA
J: TRBJ1-1
CDR3: CASSIERGSKAFF
DNA: TGTGCCAGTAGTATAGAACGCGGATCGAAAGCTTTCTTT

length: 14
V: TRBV18
D: NA
J: TRBJ2-3
CDR3: CASSPQGMTDTQYF
DNA: TGTGCCAGCTCACCCCAGGGTATGACAGATACGCAGTATTTT

length: 16
V: TRBV7-8
D: TRBD2
J: TRBJ2-7
CDR3: CASSLVLAGGVDEQYF
DNA: TGTGCCAGCAGCTTAGTACTAGCGGGAGGGGTTGACGAGCAGTACTTC

length: 15
V: TRBV25-1
D: TRBD1
J: TRBJ1-1
CDR3: CASSGRDRGNTEAFF
DNA: TGTGCCAGCAGTGGGAGGGACAGGGGGAACACTGAAGCTTTCTTT

length: 13
V: TRBV12-3/TRBV12-4
D: NA
J: TRBJ1-4
CDR3: CASRRQPNEKLFF
DNA: TGTGCCAGCCGGCGACAACCTAATGAAAAACTGTTTTTT

length: 18
V: TRBV24-1
D: TRBD2
J: TRBJ2-1
CDR3: CATSDRTSGRAVLNEQFF
DNA: TGTGCCACCAGTGACAGGACTAGCGGGAGGGCCGTTTTGAATGAGCAGTTCTTC

length: 16
V: TRBV2
D: TRBD1
J: TRBJ1-4
CDR3: CASSKQPGQTNEKLFF
DNA: TGTGCCAGCAGCAAGCAGCCGGGACAGACCAATGAAAAACTGTTTTTT

length: 13
V: TRBV18
D: NA
J: TRBJ1-1
CDR3: CASSHGVNTEAFF
DNA: TGTGCCAGCTCACACGGGGTGAACACTGAAGCTTTCTTT

length: 13
V: TRBV14
D: NA
J: TRBJ2-7
CDR3: CASSRADSYEQYF
DNA: TGTGCCAGCAGCCGGGCCGACTCCTACGAGCAGTACTTC

length: 14
V: TRBV9
D: NA
J: TRBJ2-1
CDR3: CASSAGTAYNEQFF
DNA: TGTGCCAGCAGCGCCGGGACTGCCTACAATGAGCAGTTCTTC

length: 16
V: TRBV15
D: TRBD1
J: TRBJ1-5
CDR3: CATSVDRGHSNQPQHF
DNA: TGTGCCACCAGCGTAGACAGGGGCCATAGCAATCAGCCCCAGCATTTT